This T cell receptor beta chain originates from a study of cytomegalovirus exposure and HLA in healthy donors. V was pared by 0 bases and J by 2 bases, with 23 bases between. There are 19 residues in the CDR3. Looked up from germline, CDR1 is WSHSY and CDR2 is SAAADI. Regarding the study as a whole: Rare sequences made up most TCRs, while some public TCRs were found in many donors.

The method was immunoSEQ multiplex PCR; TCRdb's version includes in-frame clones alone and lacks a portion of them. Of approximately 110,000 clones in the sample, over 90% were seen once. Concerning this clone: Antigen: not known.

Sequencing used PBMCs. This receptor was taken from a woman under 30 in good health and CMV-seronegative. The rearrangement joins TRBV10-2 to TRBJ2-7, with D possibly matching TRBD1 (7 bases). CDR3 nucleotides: TGCGCCAGCAGTGAGTCTGGAGGGGGCCCCGACCGGGTGCCCTACGAGCAGTACTTC. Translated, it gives CASSESGGGPDRVPYEQYF.